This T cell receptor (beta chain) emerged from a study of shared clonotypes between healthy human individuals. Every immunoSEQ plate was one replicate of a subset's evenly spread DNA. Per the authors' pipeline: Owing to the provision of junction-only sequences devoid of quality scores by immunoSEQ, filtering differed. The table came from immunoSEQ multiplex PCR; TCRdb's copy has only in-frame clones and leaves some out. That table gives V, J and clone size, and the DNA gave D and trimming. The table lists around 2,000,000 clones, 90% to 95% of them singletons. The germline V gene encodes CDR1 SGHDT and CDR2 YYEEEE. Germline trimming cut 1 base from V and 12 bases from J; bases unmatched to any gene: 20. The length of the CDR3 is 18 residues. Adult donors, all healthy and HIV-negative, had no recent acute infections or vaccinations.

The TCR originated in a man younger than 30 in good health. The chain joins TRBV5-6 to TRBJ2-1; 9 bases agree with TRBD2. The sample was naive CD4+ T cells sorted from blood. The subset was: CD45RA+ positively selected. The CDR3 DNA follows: TGTGCCAGCAGCTTGCTCTTAGCGGGGGCCCTCCCATGGGAAGGGCAGTTCTTC. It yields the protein CASSLLLAGALPWEGQFF.